The 21 T cell receptor beta chains reported below all come from one sample, sequenced in a study of blood T cell repertoires in COVID-19. Some clones are missing from TCRdb's copy, which holds only in-frame ones; the method was immunoSEQ multiplex PCR. The sample yields over 250,000 clones, roughly nine tenths seen once. The source material was PBMCs or T cells enriched from blood (not recorded which). These receptors all come from a woman aged 18-29 years who had recovered from COVID-19.

This chain connects TRBV18 to TRBJ2-1; D gene uncertain. CDR1 is KGHSH and CDR2 is LQKENI in the germline V gene. V shed 2 bases and J shed 7 bases, with 18 bases lying between them. The CDR3 extends over 16 amino acids. CDR3 DNA: TGTGCCAGCTCACCAGGAGTCACCTCGTTTGAAAATGAGCAGTTCTTC. It is translated as CASSPGVTSFENEQFF.

This chain links TRBV5-1 with TRBJ2-3, with 12 bases identical to TRBD2. There are 17 residues in the CDR3. V was clipped by 4 bases and J by 1 base; unmatched bases: 7. Per germline, CDR1 SGHRS and CDR2 YFSETQ. CDR3 sequence: CASSRDRLAGGTDTQYF. DNA of the CDR3: TGCGCCAGCAGCCGGGACAGACTAGCGGGAGGCACAGATACGCAGTATTTT.

The chain links TRBV7-2 to TRBJ2-5; 7 nucleotides line up with TRBD1. The CDR3 is 14 residues long. Trimming removed 4 bases from V and 2 bases from J; junction bases left unmatched: 4. Germline CDR1 reads SGHTA; CDR2 reads FQGNSA. The CDR3 coding sequence is TGTGCCAGCAGCTCGTGGACAGGTCAAGAGACCCAGTACTTC. This gives the protein CASSSWTGQETQYF.

Here the CDR3 reads CASSLQRLTFNSPLHF. The CDR3 bases are TGTGCCAGCAGTTTACAAAGACTGACCTTTAATTCACCCCTCCACTTT. V gene TRBV6-5 combines with J gene TRBJ1-6; D is unresolved. This CDR3 has 16 amino acids. Trimming shortened V by 4 bases and J by 6 bases, and 16 bases separated the two germline ends. Looked up from germline, CDR1 is MNHEY and CDR2 is SVGAGI.

The V call is TRBV11-3, the J call TRBJ2-7; 8 bases agree with TRBD2. The J segment lost 2 bases and the V segment lost 2 bases, leaving 2 bases of the junction unmatched. The CDR3 length is 14 residues. In germline, CDR1 is SGHNT, CDR2 YENEEA. CDR3 loop: CASSLPGLAYEQYF. CDR3 bases: TGTGCCAGCAGCTTACCGGGACTAGCCTACGAGCAGTACTTC.

The rearrangement links TRBV28 to TRBJ1-4, with 7 bases fitting TRBD1. V trimming: 3 bases; J trimming: 8 bases; junction bases outside the gene matches: 6. The CDR3 is 14 amino acids. Germline lookup yields CDR1 MDHEN and CDR2 SYDVKM. DNA for the CDR3: TGTGCCAGCAGTTTTAACAGGGGTGGGGAAAAACTGTTTTTT. Its translation: CASSFNRGGEKLFF. The full variable domain, in which reference TRBV28 and TRBJ1-4 provide the parts outside the CDR3, is DVKVTQSSRYLVKRTGEKVFLECVQDMDHENMFWYRQDPGLGLRLIYFSYDVKMKEKGDIPEGYSVSREKKERFSLILESASTNQTSMYLCASSFNRGGEKLFFGSGTQLSVL.

This clone was detected only once. The gene calls are TRBV30 and TRBJ2-7, with D possibly being TRBD1 (6 bases). The CDR3 loop spans 15 amino acids. Germline CDR1 reads GTSNPN; CDR2 reads SVGIG (reference sequence). Trimming removed 0 bases at V and 4 bases at J, with 16 bases between. The CDR3, as DNA: TGTGCCTGGAGTGTCCCACCGGGACAAACTTACGAGCAGTACTTC. It encodes CAWSVPPGQTYEQYF.

V is TRBV19 and J is TRBJ2-1, with 7 bases fitting TRBD1. After removal of 6 bases from V and 5 bases from J, the junction contained 10 bases not matched to a gene. The germline V gene has CDR1 LNHDA and CDR2 SQIVND (reference sequence). The CDR3 is 15 residues long. The CDR3: CASSQPSDRDNEQFF. CDR3 DNA sequence: TGTGCCAGTAGCCAACCCTCCGACAGGGACAATGAGCAGTTCTTC.

This clone was seen just once. This chain connects TRBV19 to TRBJ1-2; TRBD1 is a possible D gene (6 bases). This CDR3 comprises 13 residues. CDR1 LNHDA and CDR2 SQIVND come from the germline V gene (reference sequence). V lost 6 bases to trimming and J lost 4 bases, with 12 bases between them. The CDR3 region has the DNA TGTGCCAGTAGCACAGGGTCAGGCTATGGCTACACCTTC. This gives the protein CASSTGSGYGYTF.

This chain joins TRBV7-2 and TRBJ2-7; D unresolved. With 5 bases removed from V and 2 bases from J, the gap between germline ends came to 16 bases. CDR3 length: 15 residues. Germline assignment: CDR1 SGHTA and CDR2 FQGNSA. The CDR3 bases are TGTGCCAGCAGCCTAGAGACTCGTTCGGCCTACGAGCAGTACTTC. Translating it yields CASSLETRSAYEQYF.

This chain links TRBV6-2 or TRBV6-3 with TRBJ2-1, with no clear D. Trimming stripped 4 bases from V and 0 bases from J, with 7 bases between. CDR1 is MNHEY, CDR2 SVGEGT, per germline. The length of the CDR3 is 14 residues. CDR3 protein: CASSWAYSYNEQFF. In DNA, the CDR3 is TGTGCCAGCAGTTGGGCGTACTCCTACAATGAGCAGTTCTTC.

The genes are TRBV7-9 and TRBJ2-3; no reliable D call. Germline CDR1 SEHNR, CDR2 FQNEAQ (reference sequence). This CDR3 is built from 14 residues. Trimming removed 3 bases at V and 0 bases at J, with 7 bases between. CDR3 amino acids: CASSFPGSTDTQYF. The DNA for the CDR3 is TGTGCCAGCAGCTTTCCGGGTAGCACAGATACGCAGTATTTT.

This rearrangement joins TRBV19 to TRBJ2-2; 9 positions agree with TRBD2. This CDR3 comprises 15 residues. V lost 5 bases to trimming and J lost 4 bases; unmatched junction nucleotides: 5. Germline V gene lookup returns CDR1 LNHDA and CDR2 SQIVND (reference sequence). The CDR3 nucleotides are TGTGCCAGTAGTCATGGACTAGCGCCCACCGGGGAGCTGTTTTTT. It yields the protein CASSHGLAPTGELFF.

This chain links TRBV7-2 with TRBJ2-3; 10 positions match TRBD2. V shed 4 bases and J 6 bases; nucleotides not matched to a gene: 7. Germline CDR1 and CDR2: SGHTA and FQGNSA. This CDR3 spans 15 amino acids. This CDR3 is CASSSQRGGFDTQYF. DNA of the CDR3: TGTGCCAGCAGCTCACAGCGGGGGGGCTTCGATACGCAGTATTTT.

V is TRBV5-4 and J is TRBJ2-7; D may match TRBD1 or TRBD2 (5 bases each). Trimming pared 4 bases from V and 0 bases from J, leaving 11 bases between. This CDR3 contains 14 residues. Germline V CDR1 and CDR2: SGHNT, YYREEE (reference sequence). The CDR3 protein is CASSVGPSSYEQYF. In DNA, the CDR3 is TGTGCCAGCAGCGTGGGACCTAGCTCCTACGAGCAGTACTTC.

The V and J genes are TRBV5-1 and TRBJ2-1, with 9 bases lining up with TRBD1. The CDR3 sequence is 14 residues long. J lost 1 base, V lost 4 bases, and 0 bases had no gene match. Germline V gene sequence: CDR1 SGHRS, CDR2 YFSETQ. CDR3 loop: CASSGQGSYNEQFF. CDR3 sequence (DNA): TGCGCCAGCAGCGGACAGGGGTCCTACAATGAGCAGTTCTTC.

The chain uses TRBV20-1 and TRBJ2-5; 8 nucleotides agree with TRBD2. The V gene's germline CDR1 is DFQATT and CDR2 SNEGSKA (reference sequence). The CDR3 has 14 amino acids. With V trimmed by 6 bases and J by 1 base, 7 bases remained unmatched. CDR3 coding DNA: TGCAGTGCCAGTCGGGCGGGGGGCCAAGAGACCCAGTACTTC. Translated, it gives CSASRAGGQETQYF.

This clone was counted only a few times. The sample has other DNA sequences that encode this CDR3 too. V gene TRBV28 combines with J gene TRBJ1-5; tentatively, D is TRBD1 (5 bases). The V gene's germline CDR1 is MDHEN and CDR2 SYDVKM. Trimming pared 4 bases from V and 4 bases from J, leaving 8 bases between. CDR3 size: 13 residues. In nucleotides, the CDR3 is TGTGCCAGCAGTTCCTCAGGGAATCAGCCCCAGCATTTT. Translated: CASSSSGNQPQHF. Supplemented by reference TRBV28 and TRBJ1-5, the full variable domain reads DVKVTQSSRYLVKRTGEKVFLECVQDMDHENMFWYRQDPGLGLRLIYFSYDVKMKEKGDIPEGYSVSREKKERFSLILESASTNQTSMYLCASSSSGNQPQHFGDGTRLSIL.

In its sample, this clone was seen a few times. V is TRBV30 and J is TRBJ1-1, with a possible D match to TRBD1 (5 bases). The CDR3 covers 12 residues. Germline-derived CDR1 and CDR2 are GTSNPN and SVGIG (reference sequence). The V end was cut by 2 bases, the J end by 10 bases, with 14 bases between. This CDR3 is CAWSLQGARAFF. CDR3 sequence (DNA): TGTGCCTGGAGTCTGCAGGGCGCGAGAGCTTTCTTT.

The V and J genes are TRBV9 and TRBJ1-3; 9 bases align to TRBD1. Germline CDR1 is SGDLS and CDR2 is YYNGEE. J gave up 5 bases and V 3 bases, and 6 bases lay outside the gene matches. The CDR3 is 15 amino acids. Here the CDR3 DNA reads TGTGCCAGCAGCGAGGACAGGGGAGGGAGAAACACCATATATTTT. It codes for CASSEDRGGRNTIYF.

The chain joins TRBV10-2 to TRBJ2-1, with a weak D call TRBD2 (7 bases). The germline V and J ends were trimmed by 1 base and 4 bases, with 14 bases remaining between them. CDR1 and CDR2 from the germline V gene are WSHSY and SAAADI. This CDR3 is built from 16 residues. As DNA, the CDR3 is TGCGCCAGCAGTGAGTGGCGGGGGCGGACTTACAATGAGCAGTTCTTC. Translation gives CASSEWRGRTYNEQFF.